This TCR beta chain was observed in a study of technical replicates of blood from a few donors. The germline CDR1 and CDR2 sequences are SGHRS and YFSETQ. The CDR3 loop spans 15 amino acids. Trimming pared 4 bases from V and 6 bases from J, leaving 16 bases between. Profiling relied on immunoSEQ multiplex PCR, and the TCRdb table lists in-frame clones only, not all of them. The top ten hold 0.2% to 0.25% of the sample, which has tens of thousands of clones, around 94% seen once. This chain uses TRBV5-1 with TRBJ2-2, with TRBD2 as a possible D gene (5 bases). The receptor's source is a human donor in good health. The material sequenced was T cells isolated from PBMCs. The CDR3 DNA reads as TGCGCCAGCAGCCGGGGTCAGGTTGAACCCGGGGAGCTGTTTTTT. It specifies CASSRGQVEPGELFF.